This TCR beta chain was recovered during a study of blood T cell repertoires in COVID-19. Study details: Whether acute or convalescent, the COVID-19 samples came from the United States, Italy and Spain.

Germline CDR1 SGHRS, CDR2 YFSETQ. The CDR3 runs to 13 residues. V dropped 4 bases and J dropped 1; count of bases not matched to a gene: 0. Here immunoSEQ multiplex PCR was the method, and the copy in TCRdb shows in-frame clones only, minus some. The sample shows approximately 190,000 clones, 84% of them seen only once. There are a few counts of this clone. What was sequenced was peripheral blood. The receptor comes from a human donor in a cohort sampled during active COVID-19. The chain carries TRBV5-1 and TRBJ2-3; 7 bases fit TRBD1. This CDR3 reads CASSGQGTDTQYF. CDR3 nucleotides: TGCGCCAGCAGCGGACAGGGCACAGATACGCAGTATTTT.